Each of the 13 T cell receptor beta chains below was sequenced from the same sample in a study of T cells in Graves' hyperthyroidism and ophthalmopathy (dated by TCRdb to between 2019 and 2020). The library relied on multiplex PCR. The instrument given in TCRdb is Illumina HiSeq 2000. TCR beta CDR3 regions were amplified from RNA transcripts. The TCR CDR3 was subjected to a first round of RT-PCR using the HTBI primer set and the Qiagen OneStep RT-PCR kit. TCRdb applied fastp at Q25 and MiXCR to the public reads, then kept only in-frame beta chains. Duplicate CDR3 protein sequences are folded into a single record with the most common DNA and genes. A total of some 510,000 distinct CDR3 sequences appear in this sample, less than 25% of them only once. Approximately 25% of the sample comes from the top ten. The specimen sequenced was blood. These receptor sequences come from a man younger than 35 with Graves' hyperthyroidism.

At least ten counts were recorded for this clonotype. The CDR3, as DNA: TGTGCCAGCAGTGCTGTGGCAGACTATGGCTACACCTTC. Protein sequence: CASSAVADYGYTF. The genes are TRBV2 and TRBJ1-2; D remains unclear. Per the germline V gene, CDR1 is SNHLY and CDR2 is FYNNEI. The length of the CDR3 is 13 residues. V was clipped by 4 bases and J by 3 bases, with 9 bases between them.

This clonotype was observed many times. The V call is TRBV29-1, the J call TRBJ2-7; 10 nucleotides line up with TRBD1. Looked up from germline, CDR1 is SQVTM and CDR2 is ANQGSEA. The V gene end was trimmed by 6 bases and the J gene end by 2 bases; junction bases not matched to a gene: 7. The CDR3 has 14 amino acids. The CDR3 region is CSVRPGQGTYEQYF. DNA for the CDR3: TGCAGCGTCAGACCGGGACAGGGGACCTACGAGCAGTACTTC.

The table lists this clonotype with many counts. CDR3 residues: CASSPPTGGELFF. CDR3 nucleotides: TGTGCCAGCAGTCCTCCAACCGGCGGGGAGCTGTTTTTT. The rearrangement joins TRBV2 to TRBJ2-2, with unresolved D. Germline V gives CDR1 SNHLY, CDR2 FYNNEI. Trimming left V 5 bases short and J 7 bases short, with 11 bases between. The length of the CDR3 is 13 residues.

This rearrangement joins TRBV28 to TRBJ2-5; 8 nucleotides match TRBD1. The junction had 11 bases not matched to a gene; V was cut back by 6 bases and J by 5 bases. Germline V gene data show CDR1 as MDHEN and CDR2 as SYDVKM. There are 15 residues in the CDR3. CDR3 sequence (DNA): TGTGCCAGCAGACCCCAGGGGGCACCGCAGGAGACCCAGTACTTC. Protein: CASRPQGAPQETQYF. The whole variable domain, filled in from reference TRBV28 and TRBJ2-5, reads DVKVTQSSRYLVKRTGEKVFLECVQDMDHENMFWYRQDPGLGLRLIYFSYDVKMKEKGDIPEGYSVSREKKERFSLILESASTNQTSMYLCASRPQGAPQETQYFGPGTRLLVL.

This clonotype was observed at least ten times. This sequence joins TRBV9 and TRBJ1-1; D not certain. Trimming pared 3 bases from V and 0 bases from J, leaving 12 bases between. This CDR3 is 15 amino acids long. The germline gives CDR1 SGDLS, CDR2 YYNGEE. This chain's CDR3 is CASSASTTLNTEAFF. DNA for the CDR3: TGTGCCAGCAGCGCCTCGACAACCCTGAACACTGAAGCTTTCTTT.

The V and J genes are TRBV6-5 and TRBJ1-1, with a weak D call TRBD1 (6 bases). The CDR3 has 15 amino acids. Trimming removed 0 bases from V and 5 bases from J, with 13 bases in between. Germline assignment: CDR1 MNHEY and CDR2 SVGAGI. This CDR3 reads CASSYSGGQSTEAFF. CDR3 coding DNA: TGTGCCAGCAGTTACTCGGGTGGACAGAGTACTGAAGCTTTCTTT.

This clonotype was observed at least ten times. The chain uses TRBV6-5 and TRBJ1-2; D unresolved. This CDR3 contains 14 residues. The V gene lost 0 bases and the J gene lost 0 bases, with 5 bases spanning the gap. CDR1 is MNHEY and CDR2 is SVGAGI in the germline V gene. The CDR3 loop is CASSYSMANYGYTF. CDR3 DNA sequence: TGTGCCAGCAGTTACTCGATGGCTAACTATGGCTACACCTTC.

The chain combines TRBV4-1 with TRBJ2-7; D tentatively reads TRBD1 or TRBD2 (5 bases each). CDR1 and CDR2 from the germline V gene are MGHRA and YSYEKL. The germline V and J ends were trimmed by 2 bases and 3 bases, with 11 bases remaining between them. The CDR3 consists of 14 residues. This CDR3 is CASSQRDGHYEQYF. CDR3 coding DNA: TGCGCCAGCAGCCAAAGGGACGGTCACTACGAGCAGTACTTC.

For the CDR3, the DNA is TGTGCCTGGACACAGGGGGCTGGCAATCAGCCCCAGCATTTT. It encodes CAWTQGAGNQPQHF. The chain links TRBV30 to TRBJ1-5; TRBD1 aligns across 9 bases. CDR1 GTSNPN and CDR2 SVGIG come from the germline V gene (reference sequence). This CDR3 spans 14 amino acids. The V and J ends lost 4 bases and 2 bases, in that order; junction bases with no gene match: 3.

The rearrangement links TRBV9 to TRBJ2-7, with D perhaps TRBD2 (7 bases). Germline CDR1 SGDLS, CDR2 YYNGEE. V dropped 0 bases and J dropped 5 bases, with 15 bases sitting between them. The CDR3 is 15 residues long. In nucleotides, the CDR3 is TGTGCCAGCAGCGTAGAAGGGGGGGCCACCGACGAGCAGTACTTC. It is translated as CASSVEGGATDEQYF.

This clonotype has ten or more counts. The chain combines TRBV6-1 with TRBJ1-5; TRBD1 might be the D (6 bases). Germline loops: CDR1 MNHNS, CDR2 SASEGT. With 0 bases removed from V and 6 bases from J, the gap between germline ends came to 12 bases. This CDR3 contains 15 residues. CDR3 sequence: CASSEAVRGGQPQHF. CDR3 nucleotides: TGTGCCAGCAGTGAAGCGGTAAGGGGGGGTCAGCCCCAGCATTTT.

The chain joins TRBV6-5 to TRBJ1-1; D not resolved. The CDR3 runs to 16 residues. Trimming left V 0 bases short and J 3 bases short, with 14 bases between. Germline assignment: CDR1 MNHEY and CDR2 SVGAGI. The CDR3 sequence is CASSYSAFGSDTEAFF. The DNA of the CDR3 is TGTGCCAGCAGTTACTCGGCCTTCGGCTCCGACACTGAAGCTTTCTTT.

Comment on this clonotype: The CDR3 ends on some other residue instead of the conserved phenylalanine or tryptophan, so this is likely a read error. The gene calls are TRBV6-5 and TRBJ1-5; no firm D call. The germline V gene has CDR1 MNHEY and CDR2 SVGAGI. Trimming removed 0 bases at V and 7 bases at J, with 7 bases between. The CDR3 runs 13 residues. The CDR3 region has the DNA TGTGCCAGCAGTTACTCTAGAGGACAGCCCCAGCATGTT. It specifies CASSYSRGQPQHV.